This T cell receptor beta chain was obtained from a study of CD4+ T cells in melanoma. Sequenced by immunoSEQ multiplex PCR; TCRdb stores in-frame clones only, minus some. The sample consists of roughly 4,200 clones, around 68% of them appearing once. Overall study results and limits: Reportedly, melanoma neoantigen-specific CD4+ T cells showed varied differentiation states.

A note on this clone: The antigen is not known.

The clonotype comes from a human donor with melanoma. The specimen was cells from a culture (not recorded whether cultured in vitro).

CDR3 DNA: TGTGCCAGTAGTTCGGGACAGCCCCAGCATTTT. It yields the protein CASSSGQPQHF. The genes are TRBV19 and TRBJ1-5; D unresolved. V gave up 5 bases and J gave up 7 bases, with 6 bases separating them. The CDR3 is made up of 11 amino acids. Per germline, CDR1 LNHDA and CDR2 SQIVND (reference sequence).